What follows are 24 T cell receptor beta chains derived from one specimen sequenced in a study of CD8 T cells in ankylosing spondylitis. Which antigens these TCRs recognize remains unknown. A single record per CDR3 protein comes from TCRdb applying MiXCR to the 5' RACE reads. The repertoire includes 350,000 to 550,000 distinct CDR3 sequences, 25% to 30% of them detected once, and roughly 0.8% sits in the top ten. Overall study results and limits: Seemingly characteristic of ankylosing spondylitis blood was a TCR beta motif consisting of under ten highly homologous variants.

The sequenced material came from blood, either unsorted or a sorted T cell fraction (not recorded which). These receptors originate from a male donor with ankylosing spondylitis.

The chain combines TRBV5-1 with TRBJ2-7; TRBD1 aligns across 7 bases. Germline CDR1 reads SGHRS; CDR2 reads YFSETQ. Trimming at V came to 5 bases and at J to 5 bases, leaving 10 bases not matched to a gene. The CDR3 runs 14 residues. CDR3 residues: CASRMTGILDEQYV. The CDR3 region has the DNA TGCGCCAGCAGAATGACAGGGATATTGGACGAGCAGTACGTC.

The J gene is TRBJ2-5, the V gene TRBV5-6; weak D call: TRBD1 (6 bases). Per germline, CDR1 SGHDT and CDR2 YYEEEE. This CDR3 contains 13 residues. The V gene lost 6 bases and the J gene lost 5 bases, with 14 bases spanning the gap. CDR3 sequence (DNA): TGTGCCAGCATCATGACAGGAGCGGAGACCCAGTACTTC. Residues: CASIMTGAETQYF.

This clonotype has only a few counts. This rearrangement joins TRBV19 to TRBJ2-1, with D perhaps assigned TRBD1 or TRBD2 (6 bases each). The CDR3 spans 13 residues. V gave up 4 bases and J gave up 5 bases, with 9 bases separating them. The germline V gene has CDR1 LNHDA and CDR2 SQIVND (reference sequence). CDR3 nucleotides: TGTGCCAGTAGTAGGAGGGGGGACAATGAGCAGTTCTTC. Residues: CASSRRGDNEQFF.

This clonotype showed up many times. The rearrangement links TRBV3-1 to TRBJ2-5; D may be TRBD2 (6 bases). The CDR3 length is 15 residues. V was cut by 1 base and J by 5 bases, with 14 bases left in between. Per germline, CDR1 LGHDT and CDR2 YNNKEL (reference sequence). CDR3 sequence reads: CASSQGASVSETQYF. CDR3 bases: TGTGCCAGCAGCCAAGGGGCTAGCGTCTCGGAGACCCAGTACTTC.

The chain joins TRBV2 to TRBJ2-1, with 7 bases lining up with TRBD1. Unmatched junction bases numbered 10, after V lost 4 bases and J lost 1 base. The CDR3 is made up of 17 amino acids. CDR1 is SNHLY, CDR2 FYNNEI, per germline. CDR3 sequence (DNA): TGTGCCAGCAGTGCGCCGGGACAGTTACTGTCCTACAATGAGCAGTTCTTC. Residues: CASSAPGQLLSYNEQFF.

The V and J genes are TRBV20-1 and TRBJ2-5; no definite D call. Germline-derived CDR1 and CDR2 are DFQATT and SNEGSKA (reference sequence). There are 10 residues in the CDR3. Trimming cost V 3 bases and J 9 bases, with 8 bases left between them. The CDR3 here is CSASLPPQYF. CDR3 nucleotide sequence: TGCAGTGCTAGTTTACCACCCCAGTACTTC.

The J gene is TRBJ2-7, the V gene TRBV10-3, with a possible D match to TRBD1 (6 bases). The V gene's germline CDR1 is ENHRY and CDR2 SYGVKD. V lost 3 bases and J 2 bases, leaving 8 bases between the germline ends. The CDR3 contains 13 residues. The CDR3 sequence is CAISEQGAYEQYV. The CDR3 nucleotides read TGTGCCATCAGTGAACAGGGTGCCTACGAGCAGTACGTC.

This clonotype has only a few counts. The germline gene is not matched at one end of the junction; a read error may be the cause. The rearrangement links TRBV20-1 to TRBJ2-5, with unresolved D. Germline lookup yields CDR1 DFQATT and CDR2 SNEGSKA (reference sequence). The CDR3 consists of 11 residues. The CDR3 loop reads CSARDSETQYF. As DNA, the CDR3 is TGCAGTGCTCGAGATAGCGAGACCCAGTACTTC.

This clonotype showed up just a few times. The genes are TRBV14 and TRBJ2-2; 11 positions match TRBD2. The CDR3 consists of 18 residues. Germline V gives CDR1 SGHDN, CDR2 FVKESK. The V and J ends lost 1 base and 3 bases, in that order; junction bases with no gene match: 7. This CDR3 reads CASSQVSGRAVYTGELFF. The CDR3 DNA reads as TGTGCCAGCAGCCAAGTTAGCGGGAGGGCCGTTTACACCGGGGAGCTGTTTTTT.

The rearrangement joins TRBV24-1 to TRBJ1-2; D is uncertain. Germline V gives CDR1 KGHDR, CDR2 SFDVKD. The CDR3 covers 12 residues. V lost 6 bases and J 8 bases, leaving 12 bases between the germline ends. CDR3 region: CATSIGSGGYTF. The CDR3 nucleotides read TGTGCCACCAGTATCGGGAGTGGCGGCTACACCTTC.

This CDR3 is CATSDSGLAGGSYNEQFF. In DNA form, the CDR3 reads TGTGCCACCAGTGACTCGGGACTAGCGGGAGGTTCTTACAATGAGCAGTTCTTC. The chain couples TRBV24-1 to TRBJ2-1; 15 bases fit TRBD2. The CDR3 is made up of 18 amino acids. Losses at the gene ends were 4 bases for V and 4 bases for J; bases not matched to a gene: 7. From germline, CDR1 is KGHDR and CDR2 SFDVKD.

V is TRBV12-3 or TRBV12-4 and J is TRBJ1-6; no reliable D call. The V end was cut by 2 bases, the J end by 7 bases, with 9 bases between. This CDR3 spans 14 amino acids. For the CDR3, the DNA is TGTGCCAGCAGTTTATCGGGCGGCAATTCACCCCTCCACTTT. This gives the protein CASSLSGGNSPLHF.

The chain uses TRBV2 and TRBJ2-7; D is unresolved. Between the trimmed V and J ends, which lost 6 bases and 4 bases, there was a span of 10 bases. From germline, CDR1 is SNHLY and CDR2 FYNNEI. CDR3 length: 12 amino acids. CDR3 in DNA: TGTGCCAGCAGGGAACAGACGTACGAGCAGTACGTC. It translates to CASREQTYEQYV.

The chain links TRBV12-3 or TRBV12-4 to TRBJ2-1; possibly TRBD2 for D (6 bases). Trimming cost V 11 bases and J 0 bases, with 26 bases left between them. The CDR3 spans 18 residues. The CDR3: CAFSLHRTKINSYNEQFF. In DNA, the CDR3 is TGTGCCTTCAGTCTCCATCGGACTAAAATAAACTCCTACAATGAGCAGTTCTTC.

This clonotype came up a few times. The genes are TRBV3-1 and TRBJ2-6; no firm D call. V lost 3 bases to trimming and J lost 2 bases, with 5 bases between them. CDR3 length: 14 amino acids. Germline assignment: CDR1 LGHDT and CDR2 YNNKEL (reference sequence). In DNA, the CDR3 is TGTGCCAGCAGCCAGGGTGCTGGGGCCAACGTCCTGACTTTC. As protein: CASSQGAGANVLTF.

Here the CDR3 reads CSVDPIAGGTTDTQYF. CDR3 nucleotide sequence: TGCAGCGTTGACCCCATAGCGGGAGGGACCACAGATACGCAGTATTTT. V is TRBV29-1 and J is TRBJ2-3; the match to TRBD2 covers 11 bases. The CDR3 is 16 amino acids. J was trimmed by 2 bases and V by 3 bases; bases with no gene match: 7. Looked up from germline, CDR1 is SQVTM and CDR2 is ANQGSEA.

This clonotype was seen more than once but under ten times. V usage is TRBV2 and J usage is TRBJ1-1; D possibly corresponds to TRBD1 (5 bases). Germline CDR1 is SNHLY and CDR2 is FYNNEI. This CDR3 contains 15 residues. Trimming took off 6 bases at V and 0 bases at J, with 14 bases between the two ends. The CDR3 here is CASSLPTDLNTEAFF. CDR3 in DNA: TGTGCCAGCAGCCTACCGACAGACCTGAACACTGAAGCTTTCTTT.

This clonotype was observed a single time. The CDR3 region has the DNA TGTGCCAGCAGCCCGGGAAACAATGAGCAGTTCTTC. Translating gives CASSPGNNEQFF. This chain uses TRBV7-9 with TRBJ2-1; D is perhaps TRBD2 (5 bases). Germline-derived CDR1 and CDR2 are SEHNR and FQNEAQ (reference sequence). V shed 5 bases and J shed 5 bases, with 7 bases lying between them. The CDR3 runs 12 residues.

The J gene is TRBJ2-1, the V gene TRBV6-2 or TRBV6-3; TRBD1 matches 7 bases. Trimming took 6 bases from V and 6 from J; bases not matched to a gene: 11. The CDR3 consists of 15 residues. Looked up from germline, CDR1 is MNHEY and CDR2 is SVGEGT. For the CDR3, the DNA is TGTGCCAGCAGAACAGGGGCTAGAACGGTCAATGAGCAGTTCTTC. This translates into CASRTGARTVNEQFF.

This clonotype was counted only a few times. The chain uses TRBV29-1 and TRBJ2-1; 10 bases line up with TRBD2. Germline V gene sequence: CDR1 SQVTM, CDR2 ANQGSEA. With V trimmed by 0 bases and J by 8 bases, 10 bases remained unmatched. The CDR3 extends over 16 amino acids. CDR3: CSVEDVGASGSYEQFF. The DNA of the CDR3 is TGCAGCGTTGAAGATGTGGGCGCTAGCGGGAGCTATGAGCAGTTCTTC.

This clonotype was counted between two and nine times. Written as DNA, the CDR3 is TGTGCCAGCAGCTTAGGCGCAGGACTGGGCACTGAAGCTTTCTTT. It specifies CASSLGAGLGTEAFF. V and J are TRBV7-2 and TRBJ1-1, with D hard to call. CDR3 length: 15 amino acids. V lost 1 base, J lost 4 bases, and 13 bases lay in between. CDR1 SGHTA and CDR2 FQGNSA come from the germline V gene.

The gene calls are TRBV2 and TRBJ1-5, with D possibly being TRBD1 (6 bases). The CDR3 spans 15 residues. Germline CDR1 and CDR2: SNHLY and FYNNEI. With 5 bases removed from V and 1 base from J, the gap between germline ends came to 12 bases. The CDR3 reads CASSRGAPSNQPQHF. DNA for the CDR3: TGTGCCAGCAGTAGGGGGGCCCCAAGCAATCAGCCCCAGCATTTT.

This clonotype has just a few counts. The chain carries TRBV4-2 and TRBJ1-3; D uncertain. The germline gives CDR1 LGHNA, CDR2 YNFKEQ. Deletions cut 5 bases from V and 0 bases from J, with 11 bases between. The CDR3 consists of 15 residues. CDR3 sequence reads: CASSSGILSGNTIYF. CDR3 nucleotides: TGTGCCAGCAGCTCCGGGATACTCTCTGGAAACACCATATATTTT.

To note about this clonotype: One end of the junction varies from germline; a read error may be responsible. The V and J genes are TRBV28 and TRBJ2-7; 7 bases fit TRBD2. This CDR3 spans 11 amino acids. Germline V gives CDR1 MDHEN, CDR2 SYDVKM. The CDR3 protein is CASSAAGEFGF. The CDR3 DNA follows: TGTGCCAGCAGTGCCGCGGGGGAATTCGGGTTC.